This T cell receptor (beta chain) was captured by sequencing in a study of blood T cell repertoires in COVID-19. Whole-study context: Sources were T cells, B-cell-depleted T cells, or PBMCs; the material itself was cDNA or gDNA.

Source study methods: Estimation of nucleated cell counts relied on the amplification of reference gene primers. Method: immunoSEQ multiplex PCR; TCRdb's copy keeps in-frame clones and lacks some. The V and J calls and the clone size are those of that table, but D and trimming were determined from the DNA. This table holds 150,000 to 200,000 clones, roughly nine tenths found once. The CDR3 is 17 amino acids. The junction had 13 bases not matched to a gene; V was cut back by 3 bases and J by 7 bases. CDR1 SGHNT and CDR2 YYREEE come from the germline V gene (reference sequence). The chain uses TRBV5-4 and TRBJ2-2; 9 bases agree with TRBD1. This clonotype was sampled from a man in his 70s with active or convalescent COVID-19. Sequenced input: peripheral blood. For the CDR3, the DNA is TGTGCCAGCAGCTCTCCTCCCGGGACAGGGAGTTACGGGGAGCTGTTTTTT. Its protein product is CASSSPPGTGSYGELFF.